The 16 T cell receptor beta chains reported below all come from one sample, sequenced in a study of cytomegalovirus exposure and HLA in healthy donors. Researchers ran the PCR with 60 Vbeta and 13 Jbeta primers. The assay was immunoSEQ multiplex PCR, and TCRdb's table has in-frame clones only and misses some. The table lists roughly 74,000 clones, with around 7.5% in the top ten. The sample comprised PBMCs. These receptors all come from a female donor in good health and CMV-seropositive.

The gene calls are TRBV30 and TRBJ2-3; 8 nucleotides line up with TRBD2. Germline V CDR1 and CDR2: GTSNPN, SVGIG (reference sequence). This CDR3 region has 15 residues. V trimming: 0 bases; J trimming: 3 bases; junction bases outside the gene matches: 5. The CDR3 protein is CAWSVERGMTDTQYF. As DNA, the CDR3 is TGTGCCTGGAGTGTAGAGCGGGGGATGACAGATACGCAGTATTTT.

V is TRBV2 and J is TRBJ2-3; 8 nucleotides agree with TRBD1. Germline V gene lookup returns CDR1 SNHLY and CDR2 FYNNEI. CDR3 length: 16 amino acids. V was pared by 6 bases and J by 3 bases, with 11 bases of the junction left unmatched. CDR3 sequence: CASRVGQGRGTDTQYF. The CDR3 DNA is TGTGCCAGCAGGGTAGGACAGGGCAGAGGAACAGATACGCAGTATTTT. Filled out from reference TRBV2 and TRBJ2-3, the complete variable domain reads EPEVTQTPSHQVTQMGQEVILRCVPISNHLYFYWYRQILGQKVEFLVSFYNNEISEKSEIFDDQFSVERPDGSNFTLKIRSTKLEDSAMYFCASRVGQGRGTDTQYFGPGTRLTVL.

The DNA for the CDR3 is TGTGCCAGCAGCCCGACGACTAGCGGGGGGGCCAATAACGAGCAGTACTTC. Translating it yields CASSPTTSGGANNEQYF. V gene TRBV7-2 combines with J gene TRBJ2-7; 14 bases are a match to TRBD2. The CDR3 spans 17 residues. In germline, CDR1 is SGHTA, CDR2 FQGNSA. Germline trimming cut 5 bases from V and 5 bases from J; bases unmatched to any gene: 11.

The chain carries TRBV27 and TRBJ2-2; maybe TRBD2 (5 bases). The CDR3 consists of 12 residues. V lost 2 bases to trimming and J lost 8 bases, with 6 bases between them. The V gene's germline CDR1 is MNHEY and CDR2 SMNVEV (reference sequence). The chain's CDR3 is CASSLEGGELFF. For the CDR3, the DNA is TGTGCCAGCAGTTTAGAGGGAGGGGAGCTGTTTTTT.

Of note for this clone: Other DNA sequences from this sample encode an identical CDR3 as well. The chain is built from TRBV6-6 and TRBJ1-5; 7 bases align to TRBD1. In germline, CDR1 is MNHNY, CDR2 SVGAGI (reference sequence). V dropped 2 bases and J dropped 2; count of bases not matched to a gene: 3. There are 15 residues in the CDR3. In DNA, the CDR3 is TGTGCCAGCAGTTACGGGCAGGGGGGCAATCAGCCCCAGCATTTT. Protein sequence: CASSYGQGGNQPQHF.

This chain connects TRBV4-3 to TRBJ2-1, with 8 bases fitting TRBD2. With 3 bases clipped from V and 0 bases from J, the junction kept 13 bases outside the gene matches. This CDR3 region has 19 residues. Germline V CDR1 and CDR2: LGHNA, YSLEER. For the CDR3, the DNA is TGCGCCAGCAGCCACCCGGTGGTAGCGGGACCCGGCTCCTACAATGAGCAGTTCTTC. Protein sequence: CASSHPVVAGPGSYNEQFF.

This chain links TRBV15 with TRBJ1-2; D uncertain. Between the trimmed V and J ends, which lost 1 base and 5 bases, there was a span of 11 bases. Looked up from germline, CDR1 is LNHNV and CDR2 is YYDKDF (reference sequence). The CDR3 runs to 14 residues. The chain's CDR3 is CATSRGPVAYGYTF. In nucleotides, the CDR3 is TGTGCCACCAGCAGAGGCCCGGTCGCTTATGGCTACACCTTC.

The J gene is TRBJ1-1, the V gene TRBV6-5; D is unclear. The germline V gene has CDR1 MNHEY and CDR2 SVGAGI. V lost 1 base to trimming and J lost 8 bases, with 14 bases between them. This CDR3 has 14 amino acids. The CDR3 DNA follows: TGTGCCAGCAGTTACTTGGTGGGTGGCGGAGAAGCTTTCTTT. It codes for CASSYLVGGGEAFF.

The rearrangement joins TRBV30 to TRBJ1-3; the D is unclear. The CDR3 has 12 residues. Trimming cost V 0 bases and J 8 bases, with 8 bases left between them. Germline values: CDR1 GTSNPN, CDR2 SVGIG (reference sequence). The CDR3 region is CAWSVTADTIYF. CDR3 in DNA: TGTGCCTGGAGTGTTACCGCGGACACCATATATTTT. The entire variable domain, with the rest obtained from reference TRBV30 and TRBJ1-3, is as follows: SQTIHQWPATLVQPVGSPLSLECTVEGTSNPNLYWYRQAAGRGLQLLFYSVGIGQISSEVPQNLSASRPQDRQFILSSKKLLLSDSGFYLCAWSVTADTIYFGEGSWLTVV.

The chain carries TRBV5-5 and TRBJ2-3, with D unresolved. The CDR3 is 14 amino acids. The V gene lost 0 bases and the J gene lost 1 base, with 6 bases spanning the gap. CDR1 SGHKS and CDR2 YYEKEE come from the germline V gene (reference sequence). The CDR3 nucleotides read TGTGCCAGCAGCTTGGGACACGGCACAGATACGCAGTATTTT. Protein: CASSLGHGTDTQYF.

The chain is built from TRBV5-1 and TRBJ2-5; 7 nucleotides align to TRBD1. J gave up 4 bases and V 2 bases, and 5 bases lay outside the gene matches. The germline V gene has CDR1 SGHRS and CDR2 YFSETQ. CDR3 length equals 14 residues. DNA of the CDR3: TGCGCCAGCAGCTTACAGGGGTGGGGAGAGACCCAGTACTTC. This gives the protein CASSLQGWGETQYF.

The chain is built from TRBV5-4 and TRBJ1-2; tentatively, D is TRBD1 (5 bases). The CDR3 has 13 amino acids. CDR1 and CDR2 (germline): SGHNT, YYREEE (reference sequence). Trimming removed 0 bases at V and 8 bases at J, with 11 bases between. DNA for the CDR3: TGTGCCAGCAGCTTGGTTACAGGAATGGGCTACACCTTC. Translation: CASSLVTGMGYTF.

The CDR3 sequence: CASRSTGGNEQFF. CDR3 in DNA: TGTGCCAGCAGATCGACAGGGGGCAATGAGCAGTTCTTC. This chain links TRBV6-5 with TRBJ2-1; 9 nucleotides agree with TRBD1. J was trimmed by 6 bases and V by 6 bases; bases with no gene match: 3. CDR3 size: 13 residues. Germline-derived CDR1 and CDR2 are MNHEY and SVGAGI.

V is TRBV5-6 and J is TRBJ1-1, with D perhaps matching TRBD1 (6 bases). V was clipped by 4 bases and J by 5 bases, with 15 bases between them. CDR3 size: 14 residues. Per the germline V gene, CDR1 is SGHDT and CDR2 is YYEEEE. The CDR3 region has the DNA TGTGCCAGCAGCCATCAGGGGTGGGATACTGAAGCTTTCTTT. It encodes CASSHQGWDTEAFF.

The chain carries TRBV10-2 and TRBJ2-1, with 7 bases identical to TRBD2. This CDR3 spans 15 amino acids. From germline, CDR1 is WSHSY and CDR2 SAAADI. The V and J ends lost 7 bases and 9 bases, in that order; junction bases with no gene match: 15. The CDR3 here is CASTQRGLEGTEQFF. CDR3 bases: TGCGCCAGCACCCAGCGGGGACTCGAAGGCACTGAGCAGTTCTTC.

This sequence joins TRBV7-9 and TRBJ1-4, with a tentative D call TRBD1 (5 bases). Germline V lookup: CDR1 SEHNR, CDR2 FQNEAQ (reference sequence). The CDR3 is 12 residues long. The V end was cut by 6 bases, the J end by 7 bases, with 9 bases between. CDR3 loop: CASRGGLEKLFF. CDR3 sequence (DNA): TGTGCCAGCAGGGGGGGTCTTGAAAAACTGTTTTTT.